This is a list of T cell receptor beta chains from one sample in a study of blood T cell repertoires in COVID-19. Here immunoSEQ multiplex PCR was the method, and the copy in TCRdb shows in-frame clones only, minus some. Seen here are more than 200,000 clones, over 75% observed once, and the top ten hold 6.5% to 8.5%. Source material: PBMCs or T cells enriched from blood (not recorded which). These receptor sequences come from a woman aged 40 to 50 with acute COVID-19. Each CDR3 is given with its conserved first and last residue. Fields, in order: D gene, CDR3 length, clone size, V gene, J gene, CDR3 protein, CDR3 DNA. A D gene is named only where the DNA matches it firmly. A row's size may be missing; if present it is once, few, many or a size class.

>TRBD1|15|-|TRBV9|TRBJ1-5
CASSAYRGLDQPQHF
TGTGCCAGCAGCGCCTACAGGGGGCTCGATCAGCCCCAGCATTTT
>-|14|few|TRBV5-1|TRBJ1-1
CASSLGVRDTEAFF
TGCGCCAGCAGCTTGGGGGTGAGGGACACTGAAGCTTTCTTT
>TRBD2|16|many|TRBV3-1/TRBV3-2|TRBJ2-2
CASSPRTSGGTGELFF
TGTGCCAGCAGCCCTCGGACTAGCGGGGGCACCGGGGAGCTGTTTTTT
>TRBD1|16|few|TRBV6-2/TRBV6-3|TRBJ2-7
CASSYHTGGSSYEQYF
TGTGCCAGCAGTTATCACACAGGGGGTTCAAGCTACGAGCAGTACTTC
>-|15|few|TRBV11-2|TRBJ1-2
CASRTIGGRSYGYTF
TGTGCCAGCAGAACAATCGGGGGTCGATCCTATGGCTACACCTTC
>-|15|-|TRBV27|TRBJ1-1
CASSLLTGPDTEAFF
TGTGCCAGCAGTTTACTAACAGGGCCGGACACTGAAGCTTTCTTT
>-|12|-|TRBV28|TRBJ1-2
CASSLGGYGYTF
TGTGCCAGCAGTTTAGGAGGGTACGGCTACACCTTC
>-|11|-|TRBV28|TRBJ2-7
CASIGVYEQYF
TGTGCCAGCATCGGGGTCTACGAGCAGTACTTC
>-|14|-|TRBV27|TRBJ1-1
CASSSSGGLLKAFF
TGTGCCAGCAGTTCTAGCGGGGGCCTCTTGAAGGCTTTCTTT
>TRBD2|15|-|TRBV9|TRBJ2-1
CASSVSGTDYNEQFF
TGTGCCAGCAGCGTTAGCGGGACTGACTACAATGAGCAGTTCTTC
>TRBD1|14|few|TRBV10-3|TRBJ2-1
CAIRGTGRHNEQFF
TGTGCCATCAGGGGGACAGGGAGGCACAATGAGCAGTTCTTC
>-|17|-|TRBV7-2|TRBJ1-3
CASRLSVTGLSGNTIYF
TGTGCCAGCAGGCTTAGCGTAACCGGGTTAAGTGGAAACACCATATATTTT
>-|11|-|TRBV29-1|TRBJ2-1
CSVVFYNEQFF
TGCAGCGTTGTCTTCTACAATGAGCAGTTCTTC
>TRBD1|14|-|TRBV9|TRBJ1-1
CASSGSRTGEEAFF
TGTGCCAGCAGCGGCAGCCGGACAGGTGAAGAAGCTTTCTTT
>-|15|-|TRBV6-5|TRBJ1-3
CASRPSGSFGNTIYF
TGTGCCAGCAGACCCTCGGGTTCCTTTGGAAACACCATATATTTT
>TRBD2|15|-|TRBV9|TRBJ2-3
CASSVLTGGRDTQYF
TGTGCCAGCAGCGTATTAACGGGAGGGCGGGATACGCAGTATTTT
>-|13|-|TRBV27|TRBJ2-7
CASSLSRSGEQYF
TGTGCCAGCAGTTTATCTCGGTCGGGGGAGCAGTACTTC
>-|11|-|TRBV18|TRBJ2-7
CASSPQGEQYF
TGTGCCAGCTCACCCCAGGGGGAGCAGTACTTC
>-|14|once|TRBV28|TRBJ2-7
CASVPAGNAYEQYF
TGTGCCAGCGTCCCAGCAGGGAATGCCTACGAGCAGTACTTC
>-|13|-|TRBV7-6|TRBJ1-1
CASTRGRNTEAFF
TGTGCCAGTACTAGAGGCAGGAACACTGAAGCTTTCTTT
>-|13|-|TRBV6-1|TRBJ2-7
CASSERPYYEQYF
TGTGCCAGCAGTGAACGCCCCTACTACGAGCAGTACTTC
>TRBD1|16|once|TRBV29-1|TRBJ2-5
CSSAGRTGAFGETQYF
TGCAGCAGTGCGGGGCGGACAGGGGCCTTTGGTGAGACCCAGTACTTC
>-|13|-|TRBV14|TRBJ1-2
CASSHRQGRFNTF
TGTGCCAGCAGCCATCGGCAGGGAAGGTTTAACACCTTC
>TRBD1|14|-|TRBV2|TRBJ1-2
CASRGDRGNYGYTF
TGTGCCAGCAGAGGGGACAGGGGTAACTATGGCTACACCTTC
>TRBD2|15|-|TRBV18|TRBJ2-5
CASSPIAGHQETQYF
TGTGCCAGCTCACCAATAGCGGGCCACCAAGAGACCCAGTACTTC
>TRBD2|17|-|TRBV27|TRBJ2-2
CASSWGLAGDITGELFF
TGTGCCAGCAGTTGGGGTCTAGCGGGAGATATCACCGGGGAGCTGTTTTTT
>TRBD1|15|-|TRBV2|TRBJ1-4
CASRNDRGPLNKLFF
TGTGCCAGCAGGAATGACAGGGGACCCCTGAACAAACTGTTTTTT
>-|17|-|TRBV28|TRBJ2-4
CASTSGDRFLAKNIQYF
TGTGCCAGCACCTCAGGAGACAGGTTCCTAGCCAAAAACATTCAGTACTTC
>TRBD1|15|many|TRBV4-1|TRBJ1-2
CASRGTGLLEHGYTF
TGCGCCAGCCGCGGGACAGGACTGCTTGAGCATGGCTACACCTTC
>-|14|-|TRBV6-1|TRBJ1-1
CASSDRGASTEAFF
TGTGCCAGCAGTGATCGGGGGGCTAGCACTGAAGCTTTCTTT
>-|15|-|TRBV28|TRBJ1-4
CASSFVFPRNEKLFF
TGTGCCAGCAGTTTCGTCTTTCCCAGAAATGAAAAACTGTTTTTT
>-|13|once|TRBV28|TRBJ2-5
CASSLQGFETQYF
TGTGCCAGCAGTTTACAGGGTTTCGAGACCCAGTACTTC
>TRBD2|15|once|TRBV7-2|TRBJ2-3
CASTQRDLQLDTQYF
TGTGCCAGCACCCAGCGGGACCTTCAGCTAGATACGCAGTATTTT
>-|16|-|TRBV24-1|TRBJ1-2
CATSDPREGRVYGYTF
TGTGCCACCAGTGACCCTCGGGAGGGACGTGTTTATGGCTACACCTTC
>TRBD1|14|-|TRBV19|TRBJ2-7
CASSRDRASYEQYF
TGTGCCAGTAGTAGAGACAGGGCCTCCTACGAGCAGTACTTC
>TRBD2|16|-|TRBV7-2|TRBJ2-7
CASSLDAGGSSYEQYF
TGTGCCAGCAGCTTAGACGCGGGAGGGAGCTCCTACGAGCAGTACTTC
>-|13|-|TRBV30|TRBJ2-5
CAWRDRAGQTQYF
TGTGCCTGGAGGGACCGGGCGGGTCAGACCCAGTACTTC